The 19 T cell receptor beta chains below come from one sample, sequenced in a study of PD-L1 blockade in urothelial cancer. Repertoires were generated with immunoSEQ multiplex PCR, while TCRdb's copy carries only in-frame clones and drops some. This sample has some 120,000 clones; 91% occur once, and the top ten carry more than 3%. Time point indicated: peripheral blood 6 weeks after treatment start. The source material was PBMCs, sampled around atezolizumab (anti-PD-L1) treatment. All receptors come from a man between 60 and 75 years old with urothelial cancer.

This chain joins TRBV14 and TRBJ2-3, with 7 bases matching TRBD2. Germline lookup yields CDR1 SGHDN and CDR2 FVKESK. The CDR3 sequence is 19 residues long. Trimming cost V 0 bases and J 5 bases; bases outside gene matches: 17. The CDR3 nucleotides are TGTGCCAGCAGCCAAGACGGGACTACAAGTAACGCGAGACGAGATACGCAGTATTTT. Translating it yields CASSQDGTTSNARRDTQYF.

The gene calls are TRBV6-1 and TRBJ1-5; D is perhaps TRBD1 (5 bases). Germline CDR1 MNHNS, CDR2 SASEGT. The ends were cut back, 10 bases at V and 2 bases at J, with 15 bases in the middle. The CDR3 totals 14 residues. CDR3 sequence reads: CATSRVTGNQPQHF. CDR3 sequence (DNA): TGTGCCACCTCCCGGGTGACAGGCAATCAGCCCCAGCATTTT.

DNA for the CDR3: TGTGCCAGCAGCTTGACAGGGATGGACACCATATATTTT. This codes for CASSLTGMDTIYF. This chain uses TRBV5-4 with TRBJ1-3; perhaps TRBD1 as D (6 bases). Trimming cost V 1 base and J 8 bases, with 10 bases left between them. CDR3 length: 13 amino acids. Germline V gene sequence: CDR1 SGHNT, CDR2 YYREEE (reference sequence). The full variable domain, with the rest looked up from reference TRBV5-4 and TRBJ1-3, is ETGVTQSPTHLIKTRGQQVTLRCSSQSGHNTVSWYQQALGQGPQFIFQYYREEENGRGNFPPRFSGLQFPNYSSELNVNALELDDSALYLCASSLTGMDTIYFGEGSWLTVV.

This clone was seen once. The chain is built from TRBV7-8 and TRBJ1-2; maybe TRBD1 (6 bases). V lost 5 bases and J 2 bases, leaving 15 bases between the germline ends. This CDR3 is built from 15 residues. CDR1 and CDR2 (germline): SGHVS, FQNEAQ. The CDR3 reads CASSPARQDNYGYTF. In DNA, the CDR3 is TGTGCCAGCAGCCCCGCAAGACAGGACAACTATGGCTACACCTTC.

The CDR3 here is CASSLAAGGNYGYTF. Here the CDR3 DNA reads TGTGCCAGCAGTTTAGCGGCAGGGGGTAACTATGGCTACACCTTC. This chain links TRBV27 with TRBJ1-2; TRBD1 matches 7 bases. Looked up from germline, CDR1 is MNHEY and CDR2 is SMNVEV (reference sequence). J lost 1 base, V lost 2 bases, and 4 bases had no gene match. This CDR3 is 15 amino acids long.

The chain employs TRBV7-9 and TRBJ2-7; a possible D gene is TRBD2 (5 bases). Looked up from germline, CDR1 is SEHNR and CDR2 is FQNEAQ (reference sequence). This CDR3 has 14 residues. V gave up 5 bases and J gave up 4 bases, with 15 bases separating them. This chain's CDR3 is CASSHPRRGYEQYF. The CDR3 nucleotides are TGTGCCAGCAGCCACCCACGTCGGGGATACGAGCAGTACTTC.

This sequence joins TRBV10-1 and TRBJ1-6, with D possibly being TRBD1 (6 bases). The CDR3 runs to 15 residues. V lost 11 bases to trimming and J lost 6 bases, with 20 bases between them. Germline assignment: CDR1 WNHNN and CDR2 SYGVQD (reference sequence). CDR3 nucleotide sequence: TGCGCCGAAGGGAACGGCAGGGGTTTTAATTCACCCCTCCACTTT. Its protein product is CAEGNGRGFNSPLHF.

This clone was detected once. The rearrangement uses TRBV7-3 and TRBJ2-7, with TRBD2 matching 7 bases. The germline gives CDR1 SGHTA, CDR2 FQGTGA. With 2 bases clipped from V and 5 bases from J, the junction kept 6 bases outside the gene matches. The CDR3 has 14 amino acids. CDR3 in amino acids: CASSLFPGRNEQYF. The CDR3 nucleotides read TGTGCCAGCAGCTTATTCCCCGGGAGGAACGAGCAGTACTTC.

The chain employs TRBV7-3 and TRBJ1-2, with a tentative D call TRBD1 (5 bases). The V end was cut by 4 bases, the J end by 5 bases, with 11 bases between. Germline V lookup: CDR1 SGHTA, CDR2 FQGTGA. The CDR3 consists of 13 residues. The CDR3 nucleotides are TGTGCCAGCAGCTCACAGGAGGGGTATGGCTACACCTTC. This codes for CASSSQEGYGYTF. The whole variable domain, remainder taken from reference TRBV7-3 and TRBJ1-2, is GAGVSQTPSNKVTEKGKYVELRCDPISGHTALYWYRQSLGQGPEFLIYFQGTGAADDSGLPNDRFFAVRPEGSVSTLKIQRTERGDSAVYLCASSSQEGYGYTFGSGTRLTVV.

The chain has TRBV4-1 and TRBJ2-6; D gene unclear. The V gene's germline CDR1 is MGHRA and CDR2 YSYEKL. The CDR3 runs 17 residues. V lost 3 bases and J lost 0, with 12 bases in between. The CDR3 is CASSHPLAPSGANVLTF. In DNA, the CDR3 is TGCGCCAGCAGCCACCCATTAGCCCCCTCTGGGGCCAACGTCCTGACTTTC.

This chain joins TRBV7-9 and TRBJ2-7, with D possibly being TRBD1 (6 bases). The germline gives CDR1 SEHNR, CDR2 FQNEAQ (reference sequence). CDR3 size: 14 residues. Trimming removed 5 bases from V and 3 bases from J, with 14 bases in between. The CDR3 region has the DNA TGTGCCAGCAGCCCCCAGCAGGGGCTCTACGAGCAGTACTTC. Encoded protein: CASSPQQGLYEQYF.

This chain links TRBV7-2 with TRBJ1-5, with unresolved D. The CDR3 extends over 18 amino acids. Looked up from germline, CDR1 is SGHTA and CDR2 is FQGNSA. V shed 0 bases and J shed 2 bases, with 17 bases lying between them. The CDR3 spells CASSLAPVGSTGNQPQHF. The CDR3 region has the DNA TGTGCCAGCAGCTTAGCCCCGGTAGGGAGCACCGGCAATCAGCCCCAGCATTTT.

This clone appeared a few times. The genes are TRBV6-1 and TRBJ1-5, with D perhaps matching TRBD1 (5 bases). Looked up from germline, CDR1 is MNHNS and CDR2 is SASEGT. The CDR3 sequence is 13 residues long. With 7 bases removed from V and 5 bases from J, the gap between germline ends came to 12 bases. The CDR3 loop is CASTIDRYQPQHF. CDR3 DNA: TGTGCCAGCACCATAGACAGATATCAGCCCCAGCATTTT.

The chain uses TRBV7-2 and TRBJ1-1; D possibly corresponds to TRBD1 (6 bases). CDR3 size: 14 residues. V lost 2 bases and J 4 bases, leaving 11 bases between the germline ends. Germline V gene lookup returns CDR1 SGHTA and CDR2 FQGNSA. In nucleotides, the CDR3 is TGTGCCAGCAGCTTACTGGGGGCCCCCACTGAAGCTTTCTTT. The encoded protein is CASSLLGAPTEAFF. The full variable domain, in which reference TRBV7-2 and TRBJ1-1 provide the parts outside the CDR3, is GAGVSQSPSNKVTEKGKDVELRCDPISGHTALYWYRQSLGQGLEFLIYFQGNSAPDKSGLPSDRFSAERTGGSVSTLTIQRTQQEDSAVYLCASSLLGAPTEAFFGQGTRLTVV.

V usage is TRBV7-9 and J usage is TRBJ2-3; 11 bases line up with TRBD2. Germline assignment: CDR1 SEHNR and CDR2 FQNEAQ (reference sequence). The CDR3 is made up of 16 amino acids. Trimming cost V 6 bases and J 2 bases; bases outside gene matches: 7. The CDR3 DNA is TGTGCCAGCAGATCTAGCGGGGGGTCTCCCACAGATACGCAGTATTTT. It codes for CASRSSGGSPTDTQYF.

The table lists this clone with a count of one. The chain couples TRBV15 to TRBJ2-3; TRBD2 matches 8 bases. The germline CDR1 and CDR2 sequences are LNHNV and YYDKDF (reference sequence). This CDR3 is 18 amino acids long. Germline trimming cut 0 bases from V and 4 bases from J; bases unmatched to any gene: 12. The CDR3 loop is CATSREIGGRWGADTQYF. The DNA of the CDR3 is TGTGCCACCAGCAGAGAAATAGGCGGGAGGTGGGGAGCAGATACGCAGTATTTT.

The genes are TRBV5-4 and TRBJ2-7; 8 nucleotides align to TRBD2. The V and J ends lost 2 bases and 6 bases, in that order; junction bases with no gene match: 7. The CDR3 is 14 amino acids. Germline V gives CDR1 SGHNT, CDR2 YYREEE (reference sequence). CDR3 DNA sequence: TGTGCCAGCAGCTTTTCGGGGGGGCCGTCCGAGCAGTACTTC. This codes for CASSFSGGPSEQYF. The full variable domain, completed using reference TRBV5-4 and TRBJ2-7, is ETGVTQSPTHLIKTRGQQVTLRCSSQSGHNTVSWYQQALGQGPQFIFQYYREEENGRGNFPPRFSGLQFPNYSSELNVNALELDDSALYLCASSFSGGPSEQYFGPGTRLTVT.

The V gene is TRBV6-6, the J gene TRBJ1-1, with D tentatively TRBD1 (5 bases). Trimming cost V 6 bases and J 4 bases, with 9 bases left between them. The CDR3 has 12 amino acids. Looked up from germline, CDR1 is MNHNY and CDR2 is SVGAGI (reference sequence). In nucleotides, the CDR3 is TGTGCCAGCAGGGGGGAGGTCACTGAAGCTTTCTTT. This codes for CASRGEVTEAFF.

J is TRBJ2-7 and V is TRBV6-5; 8 positions agree with TRBD2. The CDR3 covers 13 residues. Germline V gene sequence: CDR1 MNHEY, CDR2 SVGAGI. J lost 7 bases, V lost 8 bases, and 10 bases had no gene match. The CDR3 is CASFPSPSGEQYF. CDR3 DNA sequence: TGTGCCAGCTTCCCAAGTCCTAGCGGGGAGCAGTACTTC.